These 23 T cell receptor beta chains share one sample of origin, sequenced in a study of T cell responses to AZD1222 COVID-19 vaccine. Generated by immunoSEQ multiplex PCR, the TCRdb table keeps only in-frame clones and is missing some. The sample holds over 120,000 clones, roughly 92% seen once. The sequences come from peripheral blood, collected on day 0 of AZD1222 vaccination. The source of these receptors is an adult in good health.

The chain has TRBV6-6 and TRBJ1-3, with TRBD1 matching 7 bases. The junction had 10 bases not matched to a gene; V was cut back by 5 bases and J by 3 bases. CDR1 is MNHNY, CDR2 SVGAGI, per germline (reference sequence). The CDR3 spans 16 residues. For the CDR3, the DNA is TGTGCCAGCAGTACGGGACAGACGACGATTGGAAACACCATATATTTT. This encodes CASSTGQTTIGNTIYF.

This chain links TRBV19 with TRBJ2-7, with a possible D match to TRBD2 (6 bases). Germline V lookup: CDR1 LNHDA, CDR2 SQIVND (reference sequence). Trimming removed 5 bases at V and 0 bases at J, with 17 bases between. This CDR3 contains 16 residues. CDR3 loop: CASSRLGGKSSYEQYF. CDR3 nucleotide sequence: TGTGCCAGTAGTCGCCTCGGCGGGAAATCCTCCTACGAGCAGTACTTC.

The V and J genes are TRBV5-1 and TRBJ2-7; possibly TRBD2 for D (6 bases). The ends were cut back, 0 bases at V and 3 bases at J, with 13 bases in the middle. The CDR3 is made up of 15 amino acids. The germline gives CDR1 SGHRS, CDR2 YFSETQ. CDR3 amino acids: CASSLGPGEIYEQYF. For the CDR3, the DNA is TGCGCCAGCAGCTTGGGTCCGGGGGAGATCTACGAGCAGTACTTC.

The chain recombines TRBV4-1 with TRBJ2-7; weak D call: TRBD2 (5 bases). The V gene lost 1 base and the J gene lost 3 bases, with 13 bases spanning the gap. Germline V gene lookup returns CDR1 MGHRA and CDR2 YSYEKL. The CDR3 spans 15 residues. The CDR3 DNA follows: TGCGCCAGCAGCCAAGGTAGTCTAGCTCGCTACGAGCAGTACTTC. Translating gives CASSQGSLARYEQYF.

V is TRBV28 and J is TRBJ2-1; TRBD2 matches at 10 bases. This CDR3 has 22 residues. With 3 bases clipped from V and 5 bases from J, the junction kept 25 bases outside the gene matches. Germline V lookup: CDR1 MDHEN, CDR2 SYDVKM. This chain's CDR3 is CASSFFFLPTSGPSGHHNEQFF. The CDR3 DNA is TGTGCCAGCAGTTTTTTCTTCTTGCCGACTAGCGGGCCCTCGGGGCACCACAATGAGCAGTTCTTC.

The rearrangement uses TRBV18 and TRBJ1-2; 7 bases map to TRBD1. The V gene's germline CDR1 is KGHSH and CDR2 LQKENI. Germline trimming cut 6 bases from V and 6 bases from J; bases unmatched to any gene: 10. This CDR3 is built from 14 residues. CDR3 in amino acids: CASSPGTEQHGYTF. CDR3 coding DNA: TGTGCCAGCTCTCCTGGGACAGAACAACATGGCTACACCTTC.

The chain is built from TRBV7-9 and TRBJ2-7; 7 bases map to TRBD1. Germline V gene lookup returns CDR1 SEHNR and CDR2 FQNEAQ (reference sequence). There are 12 residues in the CDR3. Germline trimming cut 8 bases from V and 2 bases from J; bases unmatched to any gene: 3. CDR3 sequence reads: CASGQGAYEQYF. The DNA for the CDR3 is TGTGCCAGCGGCCAGGGGGCCTACGAGCAGTACTTC.

V usage is TRBV28 and J usage is TRBJ2-5; tentative D call: TRBD2 (8 bases). This CDR3 spans 17 amino acids. CDR1 is MDHEN, CDR2 SYDVKM, per germline. V lost 8 bases, J lost 7 bases, and 29 bases lay in between. The CDR3 DNA reads TGTGCCAGCCTCACACCTCGGGGGGGCCCTCAGGGGGGGACCCAGTACTTC. Translating gives CASLTPRGGPQGGTQYF. Using reference TRBV28 and TRBJ2-5 for the parts outside the CDR3, the full variable domain is DVKVTQSSRYLVKRTGEKVFLECVQDMDHENMFWYRQDPGLGLRLIYFSYDVKMKEKGDIPEGYSVSREKKERFSLILESASTNQTSMYLCASLTPRGGPQGGTQYFGPGTRLLVL.

V is TRBV6-5 and J is TRBJ1-5, with no clear D. With 3 bases removed from V and 4 bases from J, the gap between germline ends came to 10 bases. Germline V gene lookup returns CDR1 MNHEY and CDR2 SVGAGI. The CDR3 has 14 amino acids. In DNA, the CDR3 is TGTGCCAGCAGTTATTTTCTAGGAAATCAGCCCCAGCATTTT. It codes for CASSYFLGNQPQHF.

The chain carries TRBV6-5 and TRBJ2-7; D is unresolved. V lost 8 bases and J 6 bases, leaving 17 bases between the germline ends. The CDR3 contains 13 residues. Germline V gives CDR1 MNHEY, CDR2 SVGAGI. This CDR3 is CASRTDNNSEQYF. CDR3 in DNA: TGTGCCAGCCGAACTGATAATAATAGCGAGCAGTACTTC.

The V call is TRBV6-5, the J call TRBJ2-2; the D is unclear. The CDR3 consists of 15 residues. Between the trimmed V and J ends, which lost 2 bases and 1 base, there was a span of 8 bases. Looked up from germline, CDR1 is MNHEY and CDR2 is SVGAGI. The CDR3 DNA follows: TGTGCCAGCAGTTACGCGGTCGGGAACACCGGGGAGCTGTTTTTT. Its translation: CASSYAVGNTGELFF.

The genes are TRBV15 and TRBJ2-5; D unresolved. This CDR3 has 12 amino acids. CDR1 LNHNV and CDR2 YYDKDF come from the germline V gene (reference sequence). V lost 3 bases, J lost 3 bases, and 5 bases lay in between. The CDR3 reads CATSSSKETQYF. CDR3 in DNA: TGTGCCACCAGCAGCTCTAAAGAGACCCAGTACTTC.

This clone has only one observation. V usage is TRBV2 and J usage is TRBJ1-2; weak D call: TRBD1 (5 bases). The germline CDR1 and CDR2 sequences are SNHLY and FYNNEI. Trimming shortened V by 4 bases and J by 4 bases, and 7 bases separated the two germline ends. The CDR3 is 12 residues long. CDR3 in amino acids: CASSADSYGYTF. CDR3 sequence (DNA): TGTGCCAGCAGTGCAGACAGCTATGGCTACACCTTC.

V usage is TRBV5-1 and J usage is TRBJ2-7; weak D call: TRBD2 (5 bases). The germline gives CDR1 SGHRS, CDR2 YFSETQ. V dropped 0 bases and J dropped 4 bases, with 8 bases sitting between them. This CDR3 is built from 13 residues. CDR3 region: CASSLVSGYEQYF. CDR3 sequence (DNA): TGCGCCAGCAGCTTGGTATCGGGGTACGAGCAGTACTTC. Full variable domain (rest looked up from reference TRBV5-1 and TRBJ2-7): KAGVTQTPRYLIKTRGQQVTLSCSPISGHRSVSWYQQTPGQGLQFLFEYFSETQRNKGNFPGRFSGRQFSNSRSEMNVSTLELGDSALYLCASSLVSGYEQYFGPGTRLTVT.

The chain recombines TRBV4-1 with TRBJ2-5; possible D gene TRBD2, 6 bases. Between the trimmed V and J ends, which lost 3 bases and 5 bases, there was a span of 16 bases. Germline V gives CDR1 MGHRA, CDR2 YSYEKL. The CDR3 is 15 residues long. The CDR3, as DNA: TGCGCCAGCAGCCAGGAGGGAGCAGCCAAGGAGACCCAGTACTTC. Amino acids: CASSQEGAAKETQYF.

The chain links TRBV19 to TRBJ2-2; TRBD2 matches at 9 bases. V lost 1 base, J lost 1 base, and 10 bases stayed unmatched. Germline loops: CDR1 LNHDA, CDR2 SQIVND (reference sequence). The CDR3 extends over 19 amino acids. The CDR3 reads CASSIGHSGGYLNTGELFF. As DNA, the CDR3 is TGTGCCAGTAGTATAGGTCATAGCGGGGGCTACCTGAACACCGGGGAGCTGTTTTTT.

The chain couples TRBV4-2 to TRBJ2-1, with 11 bases fitting TRBD2. The CDR3 extends over 18 amino acids. The J segment lost 0 bases and the V segment lost 3 bases, leaving 7 bases of the junction unmatched. The germline CDR1 and CDR2 sequences are LGHNA and YNFKEQ. CDR3 sequence: CASSQLGTSGDSYNEQFF. For the CDR3, the DNA is TGTGCCAGCAGCCAGTTGGGGACTAGCGGAGACTCCTACAATGAGCAGTTCTTC.

The V gene is TRBV6-2 or TRBV6-3, the J gene TRBJ2-3; D is ambiguous. This CDR3 is built from 11 residues. Germline CDR1 reads MNHEY; CDR2 reads SVGEGT. The V and J ends lost 6 bases and 5 bases respectively, with 6 bases between them. CDR3 in DNA: TGTGCCAGCAGCCCGCGAGATACGCAGTATTTT. It translates to CASSPRDTQYF.

This rearrangement joins TRBV5-8 to TRBJ2-4; D remains ambiguous. CDR1 and CDR2 from the germline V gene are SGHTS and YDEGEE. CDR3 length equals 14 residues. Trimming took off 1 base at V and 2 bases at J, with 7 bases between the two ends. Here the CDR3 DNA reads TGTGCCAGCAGCTTGTTGGGGACCAAAAACATTCAGTACTTC. Amino acid sequence: CASSLLGTKNIQYF.

The chain is built from TRBV6-7 and TRBJ2-1; no clear D gene. TRBV6-7 is an ORF, with its function uncertain. The V end was cut by 6 bases, the J end by 7 bases, with 10 bases between. CDR3 length equals 12 residues. The CDR3 DNA reads as TGTGCCAGCAGCAAAGTACCGAATGAGCAGTTCTTC. This codes for CASSKVPNEQFF.

The genes are TRBV2 and TRBJ1-2, with D hard to call. Germline lookup yields CDR1 SNHLY and CDR2 FYNNEI. This CDR3 spans 14 amino acids. V was pared by 8 bases and J by 4 bases, with 17 bases between. The CDR3 DNA reads TGTGCCAGCGGAAGGTTGGAGGTGGGCTATGGCTACACCTTC. Translated, it gives CASGRLEVGYGYTF. Full variable domain (rest looked up from reference TRBV2 and TRBJ1-2): EPEVTQTPSHQVTQMGQEVILRCVPISNHLYFYWYRQILGQKVEFLVSFYNNEISEKSEIFDDQFSVERPDGSNFTLKIRSTKLEDSAMYFCASGRLEVGYGYTFGSGTRLTVV.

This clone has only one observation. The V call is TRBV5-1, the J call TRBJ1-1; perhaps TRBD1 as D (6 bases). The CDR3 runs 15 residues. Germline-derived CDR1 and CDR2 are SGHRS and YFSETQ. V dropped 0 bases and J dropped 5 bases, with 14 bases sitting between them. Written as DNA, the CDR3 is TGCGCCAGCAGCTTGGCCCGAGGGGGAGAGACTGAAGCTTTCTTT. It is translated as CASSLARGGETEAFF.

This chain joins TRBV11-2 and TRBJ2-1, with D perhaps matching TRBD2 (6 bases). Germline V lookup: CDR1 SGHAT, CDR2 FQNNGV. The CDR3 contains 15 residues. The V end lost 5 bases, the J end lost 8 bases, and 19 bases lay between the germline ends. The CDR3 DNA reads TGTGCCAGCAGCCGCTTCTTCGGGAGTCGGGATGAGCAGTTCTTC. It is translated as CASSRFFGSRDEQFF. Full variable domain (rest looked up from reference TRBV11-2 and TRBJ2-1): EAGVAQSPRYKIIEKRQSVAFWCNPISGHATLYWYQQILGQGPKLLIQFQNNGVVDDSQLPKDRFSAERLKGVDSTLKIQPAKLEDSAVYLCASSRFFGSRDEQFFGPGTRLTVL.